What follows are 18 T cell receptor beta chains derived from one specimen sequenced in a study of PD-L1 blockade in urothelial cancer. TCRdb's table, derived via immunoSEQ multiplex PCR, lists solely in-frame clones and lacks some. Of some 35,000 clones listed, around 90% are singletons. The source material was PBMCs, sampled around atezolizumab (anti-PD-L1) treatment. The receptors shown here come from a man between 65 and 79 years old with urothelial cancer.

The chain recombines TRBV9 with TRBJ2-1; 9 bases align to TRBD2. Losses at the gene ends were 0 bases for V and 10 bases for J; bases not matched to a gene: 5. CDR1 is SGDLS and CDR2 is YYNGEE in the germline V gene. The CDR3 covers 14 residues. CDR3: CASSVGGRANEQFF. For the CDR3, the DNA is TGTGCCAGCAGCGTAGGCGGGAGGGCGAACGAGCAGTTCTTC.

This clone showed up just once. This chain connects TRBV7-6 to TRBJ2-2; D gene uncertain. CDR3 length: 13 amino acids. The germline gives CDR1 SGHVS, CDR2 FNYEAQ. V was pared by 1 base and J by 6 bases, with 6 bases between. CDR3 loop: CASSLDQSGELFF. The CDR3 DNA reads TGTGCCAGCAGCTTAGACCAGTCCGGGGAGCTGTTTTTT.

The chain recombines TRBV7-9 with TRBJ1-5; TRBD1 might be the D (6 bases). The CDR3 is made up of 14 amino acids. The ends were cut back, 1 base at V and 4 bases at J, with 8 bases in the middle. Germline V gene lookup returns CDR1 SEHNR and CDR2 FQNEAQ (reference sequence). The CDR3 coding sequence is TGTGCCAGCAGCTTAGGACAGGCAAATCAGCCCCAGCATTTT. This encodes CASSLGQANQPQHF.

J is TRBJ2-5 and V is TRBV7-2; the match to TRBD2 covers 8 bases. The length of the CDR3 is 19 residues. The germline V gene encodes CDR1 SGHTA and CDR2 FQGNSA. V shed 5 bases and J 1 base; nucleotides not matched to a gene: 18. CDR3 protein: CASSLGVAGSTIPQETQYF. CDR3 coding DNA: TGTGCCAGCAGCCTTGGGGTAGCGGGATCGACAATTCCCCAAGAGACCCAGTACTTC.

This clone showed up just once. The chain combines TRBV25-1 with TRBJ1-1, with TRBD1 identical over 9 bases. There are 12 residues in the CDR3. The V gene end was trimmed by 8 bases and the J gene end by 7 bases; junction bases not matched to a gene: 5. Per the germline V gene, CDR1 is MGHDK and CDR2 is SYGVNS. The CDR3 loop reads CASGTGYGEAFF. In nucleotides, the CDR3 is TGTGCCAGCGGGACAGGGTATGGTGAAGCTTTCTTT. The full variable domain, in which reference TRBV25-1 and TRBJ1-1 provide the parts outside the CDR3, is EADIYQTPRYLVIGTGKKITLECSQTMGHDKMYWYQQDPGMELHLIHYSYGVNSTEKGDLSSESTVSRIRTEHFPLTLESARPSHTSQYLCASGTGYGEAFFGQGTRLTVV.

V and J are TRBV5-5 and TRBJ1-2; a possible D gene is TRBD1 (6 bases). The V gene lost 4 bases and the J gene lost 6 bases, with 13 bases spanning the gap. This CDR3 is 13 amino acids long. Germline CDR1 reads SGHKS; CDR2 reads YYEKEE (reference sequence). The CDR3, as DNA: TGTGCCAGCAGCCAACAGGGATCGGATGGCTACACCTTC. This codes for CASSQQGSDGYTF.

The chain joins TRBV10-3 to TRBJ2-1; possible D gene TRBD2, 5 bases. V was trimmed by 3 bases and J by 9 bases, leaving 15 bases between them. Germline-derived CDR1 and CDR2 are ENHRY and SYGVKD. The CDR3 is 14 amino acids. The CDR3 bases are TGTGCCATCAGTGAAAGGCTCTCCGAGGGTGAGCAGTTCTTC. Amino acids: CAISERLSEGEQFF.

V usage is TRBV7-9 and J usage is TRBJ1-2, with D unresolved. V was trimmed by 2 bases and J by 4 bases, leaving 14 bases between them. The CDR3 has 15 amino acids. From germline, CDR1 is SEHNR and CDR2 FQNEAQ (reference sequence). The CDR3 region is CASSLLEGSLYGYTF. The CDR3 nucleotides read TGTGCCAGCAGCTTATTGGAGGGATCCCTCTATGGCTACACCTTC.

CDR3 region: CASSAETGGEQYF. Written as DNA, the CDR3 is TGTGCCAGCAGCGCGGAGACAGGGGGGGAGCAGTACTTC. The chain joins TRBV9 to TRBJ2-7; TRBD1 matches 9 bases. CDR1 and CDR2 from the germline V gene are SGDLS and YYNGEE. The CDR3 runs to 13 residues. With 3 bases clipped from V and 7 bases from J, the junction kept 5 bases outside the gene matches.

The chain carries TRBV18 and TRBJ2-7, with a possible D match to TRBD1 (6 bases). The CDR3 runs to 15 residues. With 5 bases removed from V and 1 base from J, the gap between germline ends came to 15 bases. CDR1 and CDR2 (germline): KGHSH, LQKENI. The CDR3 DNA is TGTGCCAGCTCATCCCGACAGGAGTCATCCTACGAGCAGTACTTC. Protein product: CASSSRQESSYEQYF. The whole variable domain, remainder taken from reference TRBV18 and TRBJ2-7, is NAGVMQNPRHLVRRRGQEARLRCSPMKGHSHVYWYRQLPEEGLKFMVYLQKENIIDESGMPKERFSAEFPKEGPSILRIQQVVRGDSAAYFCASSSRQESSYEQYFGPGTRLTVT.

The V and J genes are TRBV7-2 and TRBJ2-7; 12 nucleotides agree with TRBD2. V gave up 4 bases and J gave up 2 bases; unmatched junction bases: 6. CDR3 size: 16 residues. From germline, CDR1 is SGHTA and CDR2 FQGNSA. CDR3 DNA: TGTGCCAGCAGCTCAATGACTAGCGGGAGAGCCTACGAGCAGTACTTC. It specifies CASSSMTSGRAYEQYF.

This rearrangement joins TRBV5-1 to TRBJ1-2, with D maybe TRBD1 (5 bases). The V and J ends lost 3 bases and 6 bases respectively, with 12 bases between them. In germline, CDR1 is SGHRS, CDR2 YFSETQ. There are 13 residues in the CDR3. In DNA, the CDR3 is TGCGCCAGCAGCTGGGGGGGATCAAATGGCTACACCTTC. Translated, it gives CASSWGGSNGYTF.

The J gene is TRBJ2-7, the V gene TRBV5-1, with 9 bases identical to TRBD1. The CDR3 length is 13 residues. Germline CDR1 SGHRS, CDR2 YFSETQ. The V segment lost 6 bases and the J segment 3 bases; nucleotides outside the gene matches: 4. The CDR3 loop is CASNPGQGYEQYF. The CDR3 DNA reads as TGCGCCAGCAACCCGGGACAGGGCTACGAGCAGTACTTC.

This clone was picked up a small number of times. This CDR3 is CASSSTGSKHYGYTF. The CDR3 nucleotides are TGTGCCAGCAGTTCGACAGGTTCAAAGCACTATGGCTACACCTTC. This chain joins TRBV28 and TRBJ1-2; TRBD1 is a possible D gene (6 bases). V lost 4 bases and J 3 bases, leaving 15 bases between the germline ends. The length of the CDR3 is 15 residues. The germline CDR1 and CDR2 sequences are MDHEN and SYDVKM.

The chain recombines TRBV6-5 with TRBJ2-7, with D possibly matching TRBD2 (6 bases). In germline, CDR1 is MNHEY, CDR2 SVGAGI. V dropped 3 bases and J dropped 4 bases, with 10 bases sitting between them. The CDR3 consists of 13 residues. The CDR3 reads CASSYSGLYEQYF. The CDR3 DNA sequence: TGTGCCAGCAGTTATAGCGGTCTTTACGAGCAGTACTTC.

This clone has just a few counts. The chain is built from TRBV6-6 and TRBJ2-7; a possible D gene is TRBD2 (6 bases). The CDR3 covers 14 residues. Per the germline V gene, CDR1 is MNHNY and CDR2 is SVGAGI (reference sequence). V lost 0 bases and J lost 3, with 9 bases in between. CDR3 DNA: TGTGCCAGCAGTTACTCCGAGGAGGGCTACGAGCAGTACTTC. Protein: CASSYSEEGYEQYF.

V and J are TRBV4-2 and TRBJ1-4, with D hard to call. Germline lookup yields CDR1 LGHNA and CDR2 YNFKEQ. Between the trimmed V and J ends, which lost 1 base and 0 bases, there was a span of 9 bases. The CDR3 spans 16 residues. The CDR3 DNA sequence: TGTGCCAGCAGCCAAGCCGACGGGGCAACTAATGAAAAACTGTTTTTT. Its translation: CASSQADGATNEKLFF.

The V and J genes are TRBV28 and TRBJ2-7; D unclear. The CDR3 loop spans 15 amino acids. V was shortened by 2 bases and J by 4 bases, with 15 bases between the two germline ends. Germline V CDR1 and CDR2: MDHEN, SYDVKM. The CDR3 DNA follows: TGTGCCAGCAGTTTAGGCGGATCAGCTATTTACGAGCAGTACTTC. The encoded protein is CASSLGGSAIYEQYF.